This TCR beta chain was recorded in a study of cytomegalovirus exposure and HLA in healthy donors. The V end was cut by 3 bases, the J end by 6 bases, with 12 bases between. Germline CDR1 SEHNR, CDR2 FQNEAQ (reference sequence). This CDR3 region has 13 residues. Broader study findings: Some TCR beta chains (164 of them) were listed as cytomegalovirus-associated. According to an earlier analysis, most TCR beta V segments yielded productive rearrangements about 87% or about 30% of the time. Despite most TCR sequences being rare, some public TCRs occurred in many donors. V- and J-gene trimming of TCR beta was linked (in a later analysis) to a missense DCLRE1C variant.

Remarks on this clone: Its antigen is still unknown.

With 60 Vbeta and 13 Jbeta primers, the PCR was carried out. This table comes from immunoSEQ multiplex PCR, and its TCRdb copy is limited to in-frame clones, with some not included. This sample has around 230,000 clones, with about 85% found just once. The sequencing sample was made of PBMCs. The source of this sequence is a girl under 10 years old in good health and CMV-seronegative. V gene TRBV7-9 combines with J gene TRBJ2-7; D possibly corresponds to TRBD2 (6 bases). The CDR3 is CASSFRERGEQYF. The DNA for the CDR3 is TGTGCCAGCAGCTTTCGGGAGAGGGGCGAGCAGTACTTC.